Sequencing of this T cell receptor beta chain was carried out in a study of blood T cells in healthy people across ages. Findings and limits, study-wide: Observed TCR beta diversity showed a strong correlation with the percentage of naive T cells as measured by flow cytometry.

For the second PCR, which ran for about 7 to 11 cycles, a sample-barcoded 5' primer and a J-beta primer mix were used. TCRdb reprocessed the 5' RACE reads with MiXCR, giving one entry per CDR3 protein. The sample holds over 1,300,000 distinct CDR3 sequences, roughly 60% seen once. Peripheral blood from each donor was collected in a volume of about 10 milliliters. This clonotype was counted only a few times. Its antigen is not identified. Sequencing used blood. The sequence was collected from a man younger than 35 in good health.

CDR3 DNA: TGTGCCAGCAGTCCCCCCATTGGGCAGGACCCCTCCTACGAGCAGTACTTC. This encodes CASSPPIGQDPSYEQYF. This chain links TRBV12-3 or TRBV12-4 with TRBJ2-7; D not resolved. This CDR3 is built from 17 residues. The ends were cut back, 5 bases at V and 0 bases at J, with 20 bases in the middle.